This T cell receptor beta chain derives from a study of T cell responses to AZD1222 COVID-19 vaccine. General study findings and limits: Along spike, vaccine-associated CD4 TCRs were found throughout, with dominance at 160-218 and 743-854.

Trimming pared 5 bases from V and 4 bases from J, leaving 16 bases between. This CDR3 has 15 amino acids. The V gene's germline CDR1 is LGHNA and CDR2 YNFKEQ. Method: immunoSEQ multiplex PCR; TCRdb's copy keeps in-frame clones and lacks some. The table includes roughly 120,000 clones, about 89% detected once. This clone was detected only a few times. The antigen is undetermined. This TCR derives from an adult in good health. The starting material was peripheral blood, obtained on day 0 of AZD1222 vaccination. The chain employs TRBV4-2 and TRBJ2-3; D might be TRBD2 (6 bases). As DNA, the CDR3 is TGTGCCAGCAGCGAATCACTAGCCAGGGCAGATACGCAGTATTTT. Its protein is CASSESLARADTQYF.